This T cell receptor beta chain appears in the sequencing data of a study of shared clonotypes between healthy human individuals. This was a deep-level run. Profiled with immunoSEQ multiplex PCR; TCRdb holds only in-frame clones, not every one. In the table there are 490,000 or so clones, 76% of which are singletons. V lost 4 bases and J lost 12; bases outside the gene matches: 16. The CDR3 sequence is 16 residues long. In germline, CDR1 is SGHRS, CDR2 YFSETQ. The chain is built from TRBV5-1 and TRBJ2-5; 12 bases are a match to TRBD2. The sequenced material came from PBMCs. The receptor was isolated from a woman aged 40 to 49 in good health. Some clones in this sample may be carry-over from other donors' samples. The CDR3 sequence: CASSQPGTSGPDEEYF. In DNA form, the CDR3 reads TGCGCCAGCAGCCAACCCGGGACTAGCGGGCCTGATGAGGAGTACTTC.